Listed below are T cell receptor beta chains from one sample, sequenced in a study of T cells expressing NK-cell markers. Each CDR3 protein gets one entry in TCRdb, which reprocessed the 5' RACE reads and gives no DNA. With a few hundred thousand distinct CDR3 sequences in the sample, the ten largest clones hold approximately 0.41%. Sequenced: blood T cells: a sorted CD56 or NKG2C T cell subset, CD4+ or CD8+ T cells, or bulk PBMC T cells (not recorded which). All receptors come from a man between 18 and 29 years old in good health. Each CDR3 is given with its conserved first and last residue. The order of the fields is J gene, V gene, CDR3 protein.

TRBJ2-1 TRBV11-2 CASTWDYPNNEQFF
TRBJ1-2 TRBV19 CASSIEGQALYGYTF
TRBJ2-3 TRBV7-2 CASSERERGSSTDTQYF
TRBJ1-6 TRBV10-3 CAISDRSRDVDNSPLHF
TRBJ2-1 TRBV19 CASRKSGAGIEQFF
TRBJ1-2 TRBV12-3/TRBV12-4 CASSPVEAGGLDGYTF
TRBJ2-1 TRBV6-1 CATRRGENRYNEQFF
TRBJ1-4 TRBV5-5 CASSLAPGEKLFF
TRBJ1-1 TRBV19 CASSSGGGHTEAFF
TRBJ2-1 TRBV24-1 CATSDRLAGYNEQFF
TRBJ2-6 TRBV2 CASSRETSGANVLTF
TRBJ1-1 TRBV6-5 CASSPGTGTFTEAFF
TRBJ2-5 TRBV12-3/TRBV12-4 CASSLALAQGGQETQYF
TRBJ2-7 TRBV28 CASRLTGSPDEQYF
TRBJ2-2 TRBV12-3/TRBV12-4 CASRGVRPGELFF
TRBJ2-1 TRBV5-5 CASSLGTVLYNEQFF
TRBJ2-1 TRBV20-1 CSSPIAGGVYNEQFF
TRBJ2-3 TRBV20-1 CSAKGGYTDTQYF
TRBJ2-1 TRBV24-1 CATSDPQDRISYNEQFF
TRBJ2-1 TRBV20-1 CSTGGRVSNEQFF
TRBJ2-5 TRBV9 CASSVDPSGGLQETQYF
TRBJ2-1 TRBV2 CASSGRFSEQFF